Here is one TCR beta chain with its context. This record belongs to a study of blood T cell repertoires in COVID-19. Background on the study: PBMCs, B-cell-depleted T cells, or T cells were the source of the cDNA or gDNA that made up the material.

Germline CDR1 and CDR2: MNHNY and SVGAGI (reference sequence). V lost 5 bases and J 0 bases, leaving 11 bases between the germline ends. CDR3 size: 14 residues. In the authors' methods: Scientists estimated how many nucleated cells there were by amplifying reference gene primers. The method was immunoSEQ multiplex PCR; TCRdb's version includes in-frame clones alone and lacks a portion of them. The DNA gave D and trimming, while V, J and clone size come from that table. The sample shows some 190,000 clones, around four fifths of them seen only once. The receptor was derived from a human donor in a cohort sampled during active COVID-19. The source material was peripheral blood. The chain has TRBV6-6 and TRBJ2-7, with D perhaps TRBD1 (6 bases). The CDR3 sequence is CASSTGSGSYEQYF. In DNA, the CDR3 is TGTGCCAGCAGTACAGGGTCCGGCTCCTACGAGCAGTACTTC.